This entry lists 2 T cell receptor beta chains sequenced from one sample in a study of cytomegalovirus exposure and HLA in healthy donors. TCRdb's copy holds only in-frame clones and misses some; the assay was immunoSEQ multiplex PCR. The profile shows about 280,000 clones, around nine tenths of them singletons. Specimen: PBMCs. These receptors were obtained from a woman aged 18-29 years in good health and CMV-seronegative.

V and J are TRBV19 and TRBJ2-7; D uncertain. Trimming removed 3 bases at V and 0 bases at J, with 6 bases between. Germline V gives CDR1 LNHDA, CDR2 SQIVND (reference sequence). CDR3 length equals 13 residues. The CDR3 here is CASSISFSYEQYF. CDR3 DNA: TGTGCCAGTAGTATTAGTTTCTCCTACGAGCAGTACTTC. The full variable domain, with the rest looked up from reference TRBV19 and TRBJ2-7, is DGGITQSPKYLFRKEGQNVTLSCEQNLNHDAMYWYRQDPGQGLRLIYYSQIVNDFQKGDIAEGYSVSREKKESFPLTVTSAQKNPTAFYLCASSISFSYEQYFGPGTRLTVT.

This chain connects TRBV7-6 to TRBJ1-1; 7 nucleotides match TRBD1. The CDR3 is made up of 13 amino acids. Per the germline V gene, CDR1 is SGHVS and CDR2 is FNYEAQ. Unmatched junction bases numbered 4, after V lost 5 bases and J lost 4 bases. CDR3 sequence reads: CASSLGQATEAFF. The CDR3 bases are TGTGCCAGCAGCCTAGGACAGGCCACTGAAGCTTTCTTT. The variable domain in full, completed from reference TRBV7-6 and TRBJ1-1, reads GAGVSQSPRYKVTKRGQDVALRCDPISGHVSLYWYRQALGQGPEFLTYFNYEAQQDKSGLPNDRFSAERPEGSISTLTIQRTEQRDSAMYRCASSLGQATEAFFGQGTRLTVV.